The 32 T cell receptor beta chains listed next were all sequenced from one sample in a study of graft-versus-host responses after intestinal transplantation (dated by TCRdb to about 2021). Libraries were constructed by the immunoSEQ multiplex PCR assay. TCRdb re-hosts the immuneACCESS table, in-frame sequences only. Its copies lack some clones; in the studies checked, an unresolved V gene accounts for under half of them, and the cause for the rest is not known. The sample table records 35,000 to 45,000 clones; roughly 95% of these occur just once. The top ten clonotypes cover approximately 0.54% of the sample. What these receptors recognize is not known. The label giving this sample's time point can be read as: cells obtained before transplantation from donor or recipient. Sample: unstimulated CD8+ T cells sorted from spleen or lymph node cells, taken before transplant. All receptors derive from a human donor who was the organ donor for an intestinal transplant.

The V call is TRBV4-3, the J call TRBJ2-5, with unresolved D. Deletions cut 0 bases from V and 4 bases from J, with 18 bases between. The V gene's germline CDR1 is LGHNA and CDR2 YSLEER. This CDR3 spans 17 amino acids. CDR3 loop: CASSQDGSLFGGETQYF. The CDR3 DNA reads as TGCGCCAGCAGCCAAGATGGCAGCCTCTTCGGCGGAGAGACCCAGTACTTC.

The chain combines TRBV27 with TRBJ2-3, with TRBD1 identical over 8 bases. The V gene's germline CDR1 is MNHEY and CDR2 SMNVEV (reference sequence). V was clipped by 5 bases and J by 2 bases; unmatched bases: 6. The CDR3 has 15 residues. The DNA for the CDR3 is TGTGCCAGCAGTCTATGGACAGGGAACACAGATACGCAGTATTTT. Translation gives CASSLWTGNTDTQYF.

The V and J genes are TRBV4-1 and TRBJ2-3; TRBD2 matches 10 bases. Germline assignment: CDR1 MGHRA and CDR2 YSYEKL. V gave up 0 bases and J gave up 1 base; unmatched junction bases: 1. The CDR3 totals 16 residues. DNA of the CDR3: TGCGCCAGCAGCCAAGATCTAGCGGGGGGCACAGATACGCAGTATTTT. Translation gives CASSQDLAGGTDTQYF.

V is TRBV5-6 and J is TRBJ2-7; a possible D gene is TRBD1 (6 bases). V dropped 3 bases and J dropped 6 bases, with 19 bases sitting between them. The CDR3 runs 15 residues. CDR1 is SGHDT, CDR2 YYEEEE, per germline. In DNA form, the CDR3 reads TGTGCCAGCAGCTGGGGCAGGGGAAGCCTTCTCGAGCAGTACTTC. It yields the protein CASSWGRGSLLEQYF.

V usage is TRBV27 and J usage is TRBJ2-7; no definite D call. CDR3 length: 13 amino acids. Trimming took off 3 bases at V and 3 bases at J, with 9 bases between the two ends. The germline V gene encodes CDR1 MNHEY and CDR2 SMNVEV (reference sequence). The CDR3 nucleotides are TGTGCCAGCAGTTTGAAAGGTTTCTACGAGCAGTACTTC. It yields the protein CASSLKGFYEQYF.

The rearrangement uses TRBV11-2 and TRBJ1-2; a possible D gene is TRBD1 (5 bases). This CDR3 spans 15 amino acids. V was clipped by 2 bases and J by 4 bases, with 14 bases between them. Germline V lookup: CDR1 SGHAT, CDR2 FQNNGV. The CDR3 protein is CASSLFREGAYGYTF. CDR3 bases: TGTGCCAGCAGCTTATTCAGGGAGGGTGCCTATGGCTACACCTTC.

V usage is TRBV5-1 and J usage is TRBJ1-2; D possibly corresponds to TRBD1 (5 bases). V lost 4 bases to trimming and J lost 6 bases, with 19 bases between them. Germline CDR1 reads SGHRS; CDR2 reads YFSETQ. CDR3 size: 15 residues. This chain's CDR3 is CASSPEGWGPDGYTF. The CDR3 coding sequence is TGCGCCAGCAGCCCCGAGGGCTGGGGCCCTGATGGCTACACCTTC.

The CDR3, as DNA: TGTGCCAGCAGTTTATCGGGACAGGACTATGGCTACACCTTC. Translated: CASSLSGQDYGYTF. The chain employs TRBV27 and TRBJ1-2, with 8 bases fitting TRBD1. This CDR3 is built from 14 residues. The trim removed 0 bases at V and 3 bases at J, leaving 0 bases unmatched. CDR1 and CDR2 (germline): MNHEY, SMNVEV (reference sequence).

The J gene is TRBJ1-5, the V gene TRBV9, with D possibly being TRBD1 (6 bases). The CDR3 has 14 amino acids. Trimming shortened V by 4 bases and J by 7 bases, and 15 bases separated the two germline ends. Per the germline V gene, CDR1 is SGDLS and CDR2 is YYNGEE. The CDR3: CASSKGHSGQPQHF. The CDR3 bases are TGTGCCAGCAGCAAGGGACACTCGGGACAGCCCCAGCATTTT.

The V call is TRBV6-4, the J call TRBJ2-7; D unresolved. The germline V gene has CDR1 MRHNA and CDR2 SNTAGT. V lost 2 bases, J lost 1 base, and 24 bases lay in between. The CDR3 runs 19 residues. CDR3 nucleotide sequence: TGTGCCAGCAGTGACCCAGATAAAGGACGGCTGGGTATGTCCTACGAGCAGTACTTC. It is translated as CASSDPDKGRLGMSYEQYF.

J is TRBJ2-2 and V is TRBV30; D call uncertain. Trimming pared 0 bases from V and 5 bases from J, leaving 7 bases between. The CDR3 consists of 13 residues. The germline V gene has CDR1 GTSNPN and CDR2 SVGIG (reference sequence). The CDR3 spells CAWSVGPTGELFF. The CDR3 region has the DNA TGTGCCTGGAGTGTAGGGCCTACCGGGGAGCTGTTTTTT.

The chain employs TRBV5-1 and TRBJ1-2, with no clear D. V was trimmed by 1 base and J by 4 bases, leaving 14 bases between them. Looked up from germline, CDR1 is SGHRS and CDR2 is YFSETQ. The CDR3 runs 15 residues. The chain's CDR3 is CASSLNGPAGYGYTF. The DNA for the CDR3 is TGCGCCAGCAGCTTGAATGGACCTGCAGGCTATGGCTACACCTTC.

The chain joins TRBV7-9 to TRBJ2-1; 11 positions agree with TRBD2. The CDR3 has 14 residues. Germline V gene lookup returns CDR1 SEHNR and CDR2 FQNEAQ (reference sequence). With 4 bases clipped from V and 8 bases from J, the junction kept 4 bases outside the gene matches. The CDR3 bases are TGTGCCAGCAGCTCTCGGACTAGCGGGTATGAGCAGTTCTTC. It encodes CASSSRTSGYEQFF.

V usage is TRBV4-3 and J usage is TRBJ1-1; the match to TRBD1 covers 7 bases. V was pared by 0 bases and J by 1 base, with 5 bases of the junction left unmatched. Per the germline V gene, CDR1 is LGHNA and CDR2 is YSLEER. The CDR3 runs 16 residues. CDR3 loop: CASSQDHRTGNTEAFF. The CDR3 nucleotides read TGCGCCAGCAGCCAAGACCACCGGACAGGGAACACTGAAGCTTTCTTT.

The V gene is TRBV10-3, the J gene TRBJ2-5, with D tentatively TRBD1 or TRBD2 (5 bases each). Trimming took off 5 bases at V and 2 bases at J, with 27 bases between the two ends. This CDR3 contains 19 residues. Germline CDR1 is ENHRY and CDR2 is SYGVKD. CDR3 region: CAISFGLSRGRGWQETQYF. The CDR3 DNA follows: TGTGCCATCAGTTTCGGTTTAAGTAGGGGTCGGGGTTGGCAAGAGACCCAGTACTTC.

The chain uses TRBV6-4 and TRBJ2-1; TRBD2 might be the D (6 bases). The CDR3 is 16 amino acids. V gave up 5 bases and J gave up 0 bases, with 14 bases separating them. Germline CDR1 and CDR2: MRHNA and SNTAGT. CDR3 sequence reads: CASSKGLRGSYNEQFF. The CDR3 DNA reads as TGTGCCAGCAGTAAGGGACTCCGGGGCTCCTACAATGAGCAGTTCTTC.

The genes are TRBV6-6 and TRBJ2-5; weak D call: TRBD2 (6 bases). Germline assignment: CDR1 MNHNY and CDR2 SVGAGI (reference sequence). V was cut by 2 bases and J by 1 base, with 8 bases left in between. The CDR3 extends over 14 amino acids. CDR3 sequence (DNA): TGTGCCAGCAGTTACCCGACTAGCCAAGAGACCCAGTACTTC. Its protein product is CASSYPTSQETQYF.

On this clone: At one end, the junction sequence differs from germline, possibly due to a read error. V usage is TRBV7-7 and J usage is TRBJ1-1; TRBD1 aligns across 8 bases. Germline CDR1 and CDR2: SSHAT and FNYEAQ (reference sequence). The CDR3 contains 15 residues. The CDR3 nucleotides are TGTGCTAGCAGCCCCTGGACAGGGACGAACACTGAAGCTTTCTTT. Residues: CASSPWTGTNTEAFF.

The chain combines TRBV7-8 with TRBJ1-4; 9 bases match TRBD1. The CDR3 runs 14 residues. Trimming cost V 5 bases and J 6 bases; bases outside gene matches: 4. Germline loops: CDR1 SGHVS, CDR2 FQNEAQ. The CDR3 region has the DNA TGTGCCAGCAGCCCGGGACAGGGCGATGAAAAACTGTTTTTT. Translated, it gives CASSPGQGDEKLFF.

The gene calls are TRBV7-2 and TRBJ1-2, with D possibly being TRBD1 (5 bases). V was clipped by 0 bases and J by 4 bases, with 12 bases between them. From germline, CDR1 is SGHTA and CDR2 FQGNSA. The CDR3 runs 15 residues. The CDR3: CASSLARGIFYGYTF. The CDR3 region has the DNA TGTGCCAGCAGCTTAGCTCGGGGGATATTCTATGGCTACACCTTC. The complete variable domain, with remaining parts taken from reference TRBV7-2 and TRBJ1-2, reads GAGVSQSPSNKVTEKGKDVELRCDPISGHTALYWYRQSLGQGLEFLIYFQGNSAPDKSGLPSDRFSAERTGGSVSTLTIQRTQQEDSAVYLCASSLARGIFYGYTFGSGTRLTVV.

The CDR3 DNA is TGTGCCAGCAGCTTAGTGGCTAGCTTGCTCTACGAGCAGTACTTC. This codes for CASSLVASLLYEQYF. This rearrangement joins TRBV11-2 to TRBJ2-5; TRBD2 might be the D (5 bases). The J call could be wrong; TRBJ2-7 is a better fit for the DNA end. The CDR3 consists of 15 residues. The germline CDR1 and CDR2 sequences are SGHAT and FQNNGV.

The CDR3 is CASSPGEAGYPMYEQFF. CDR3 nucleotide sequence: TGTGCCAGCAGCCCCGGTGAAGCGGGGTACCCTATGTATGAGCAGTTCTTC. This chain joins TRBV7-2 and TRBJ2-1; 7 bases line up with TRBD2. CDR1 SGHTA and CDR2 FQGNSA come from the germline V gene. The CDR3 loop spans 17 amino acids. V lost 5 bases, J lost 8 bases, and 18 bases stayed unmatched.

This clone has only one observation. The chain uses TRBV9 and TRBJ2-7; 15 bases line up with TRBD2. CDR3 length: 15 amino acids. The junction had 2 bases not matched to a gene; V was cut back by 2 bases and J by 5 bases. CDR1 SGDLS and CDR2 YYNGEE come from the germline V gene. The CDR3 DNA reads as TGTGCCAGCAGCGTCGGGACTAGCGGGGGGAACGAGCAGTACTTC. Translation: CASSVGTSGGNEQYF.

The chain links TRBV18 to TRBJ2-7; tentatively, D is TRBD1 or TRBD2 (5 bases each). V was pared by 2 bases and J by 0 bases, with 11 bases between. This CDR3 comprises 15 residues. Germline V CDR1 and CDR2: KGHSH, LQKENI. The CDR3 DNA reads TGTGCCAGCTCACCAGGGGGTCTCAGCTCCTACGAGCAGTACTTC. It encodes CASSPGGLSSYEQYF. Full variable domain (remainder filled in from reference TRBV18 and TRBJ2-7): NAGVMQNPRHLVRRRGQEARLRCSPMKGHSHVYWYRQLPEEGLKFMVYLQKENIIDESGMPKERFSAEFPKEGPSILRIQQVVRGDSAAYFCASSPGGLSSYEQYFGPGTRLTVT.

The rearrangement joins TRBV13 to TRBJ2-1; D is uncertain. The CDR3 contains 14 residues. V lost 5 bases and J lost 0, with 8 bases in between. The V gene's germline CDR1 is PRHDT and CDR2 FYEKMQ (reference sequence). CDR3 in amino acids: CASSPRSSYNEQFF. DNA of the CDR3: TGTGCCAGCAGCCCCCGGAGCTCCTACAATGAGCAGTTCTTC.

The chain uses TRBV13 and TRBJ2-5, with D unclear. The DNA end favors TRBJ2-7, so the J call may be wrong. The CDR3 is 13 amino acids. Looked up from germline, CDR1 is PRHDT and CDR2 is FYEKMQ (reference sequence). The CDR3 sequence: CASSLEGSYEQYF. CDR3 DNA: TGTGCCAGCAGCTTAGAGGGCTCCTACGAGCAGTACTTC.

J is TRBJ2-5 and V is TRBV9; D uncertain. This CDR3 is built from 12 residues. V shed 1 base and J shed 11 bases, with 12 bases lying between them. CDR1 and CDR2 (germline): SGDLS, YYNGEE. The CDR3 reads CASSVTGEQQYF. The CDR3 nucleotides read TGTGCCAGCAGCGTAACCGGAGAGCAGCAGTACTTC.

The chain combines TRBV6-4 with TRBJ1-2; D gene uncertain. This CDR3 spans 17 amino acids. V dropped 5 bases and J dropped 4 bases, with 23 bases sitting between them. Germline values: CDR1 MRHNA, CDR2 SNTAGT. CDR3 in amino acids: CASSRVGPHGKTYGYTF. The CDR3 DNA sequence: TGTGCCAGCAGTCGGGTCGGCCCACACGGAAAGACCTATGGCTACACCTTC.

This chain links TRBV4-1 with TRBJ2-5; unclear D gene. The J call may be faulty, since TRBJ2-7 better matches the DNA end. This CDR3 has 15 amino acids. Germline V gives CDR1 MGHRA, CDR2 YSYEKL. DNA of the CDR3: TGCGCCAGCAGCCAAGAATTTCTCGTCCTCACCGAGCAGTACTTC. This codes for CASSQEFLVLTEQYF.

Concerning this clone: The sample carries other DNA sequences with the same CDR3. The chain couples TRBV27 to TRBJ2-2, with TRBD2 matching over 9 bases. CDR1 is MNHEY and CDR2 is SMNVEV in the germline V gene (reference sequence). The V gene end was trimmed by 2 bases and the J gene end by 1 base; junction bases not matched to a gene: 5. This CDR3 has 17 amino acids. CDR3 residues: CASSLRGGVWNTGELFF. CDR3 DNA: TGTGCCAGCAGTTTACGCGGGGGGGTTTGGAACACCGGGGAGCTGTTTTTT.

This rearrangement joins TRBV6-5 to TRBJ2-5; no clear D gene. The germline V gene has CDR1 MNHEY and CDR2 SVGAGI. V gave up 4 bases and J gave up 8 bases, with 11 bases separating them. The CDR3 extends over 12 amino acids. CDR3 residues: CASSSSPVTQYF. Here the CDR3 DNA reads TGTGCCAGCAGTTCATCCCCGGTAACCCAGTACTTC.

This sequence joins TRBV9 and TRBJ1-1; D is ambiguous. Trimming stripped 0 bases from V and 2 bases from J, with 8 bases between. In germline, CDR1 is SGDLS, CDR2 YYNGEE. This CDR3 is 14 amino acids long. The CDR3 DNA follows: TGTGCCAGCAGCGTAGGTTCGGTCAACACTGAAGCTTTCTTT. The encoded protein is CASSVGSVNTEAFF.